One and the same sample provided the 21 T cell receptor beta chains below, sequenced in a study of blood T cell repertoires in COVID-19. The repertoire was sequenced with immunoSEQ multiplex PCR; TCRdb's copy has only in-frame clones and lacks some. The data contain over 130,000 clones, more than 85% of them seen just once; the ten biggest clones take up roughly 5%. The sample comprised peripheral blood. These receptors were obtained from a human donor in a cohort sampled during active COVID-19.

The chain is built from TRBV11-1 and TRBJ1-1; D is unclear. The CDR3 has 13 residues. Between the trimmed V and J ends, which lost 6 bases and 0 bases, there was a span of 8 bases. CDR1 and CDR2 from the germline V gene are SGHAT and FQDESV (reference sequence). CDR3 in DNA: TGTGCCAGCAGTCTGGCTGTGAACACTGAAGCTTTCTTT. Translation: CASSLAVNTEAFF.

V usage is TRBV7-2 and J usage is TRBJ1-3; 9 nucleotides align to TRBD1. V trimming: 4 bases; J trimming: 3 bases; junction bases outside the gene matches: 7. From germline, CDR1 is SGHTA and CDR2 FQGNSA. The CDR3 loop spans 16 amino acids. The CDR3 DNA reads TGTGCCAGCAGCTCCACCGGGACAGGGAATGGAAACACCATATATTTT. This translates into CASSSTGTGNGNTIYF.

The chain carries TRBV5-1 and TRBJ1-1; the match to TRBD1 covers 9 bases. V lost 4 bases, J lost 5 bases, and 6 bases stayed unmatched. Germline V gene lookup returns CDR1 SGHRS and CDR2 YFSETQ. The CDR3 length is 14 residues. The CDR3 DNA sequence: TGCGCCAGCAGCACGGATGGACAGGGGACTGAAGCTTTCTTT. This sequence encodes CASSTDGQGTEAFF. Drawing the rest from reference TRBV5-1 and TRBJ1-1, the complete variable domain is KAGVTQTPRYLIKTRGQQVTLSCSPISGHRSVSWYQQTPGQGLQFLFEYFSETQRNKGNFPGRFSGRQFSNSRSEMNVSTLELGDSALYLCASSTDGQGTEAFFGQGTRLTVV.

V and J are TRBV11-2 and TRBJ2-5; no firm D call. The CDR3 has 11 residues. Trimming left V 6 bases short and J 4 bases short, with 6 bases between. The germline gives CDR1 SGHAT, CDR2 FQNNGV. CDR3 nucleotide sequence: TGTGCCAGCAGGGCCCTAGAGACCCAGTACTTC. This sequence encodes CASRALETQYF.

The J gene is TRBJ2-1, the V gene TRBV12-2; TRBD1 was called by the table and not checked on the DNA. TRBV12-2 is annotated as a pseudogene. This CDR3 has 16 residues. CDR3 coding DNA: TGTGCAAGTCGCTTAGCGCCAGGGGGCGCCTACAATGAGCAGTTCTTC. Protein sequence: CASRLAPGGAYNEQFF.

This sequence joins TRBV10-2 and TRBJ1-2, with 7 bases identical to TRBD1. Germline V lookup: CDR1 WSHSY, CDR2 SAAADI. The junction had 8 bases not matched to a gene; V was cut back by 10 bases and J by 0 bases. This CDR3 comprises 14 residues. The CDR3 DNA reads TGCGCCATTTCACAGGGGCTGGCTAACTATGGCTACACCTTC. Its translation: CAISQGLANYGYTF.

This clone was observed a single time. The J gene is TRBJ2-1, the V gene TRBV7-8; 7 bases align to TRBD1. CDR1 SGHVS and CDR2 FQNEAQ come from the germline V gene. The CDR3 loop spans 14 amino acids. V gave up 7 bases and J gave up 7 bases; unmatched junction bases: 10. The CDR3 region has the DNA TGTGCCAGCACCCCACGTCCAGGGGGAAATGAGCAGTTCTTC. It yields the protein CASTPRPGGNEQFF.

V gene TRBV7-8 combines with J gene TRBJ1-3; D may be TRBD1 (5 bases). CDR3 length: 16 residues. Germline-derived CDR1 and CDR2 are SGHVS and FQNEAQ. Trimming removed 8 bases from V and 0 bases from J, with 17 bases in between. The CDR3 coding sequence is TGTGCCAGCCAGGGAGGGGTCCCTCTCTCTGGAAACACCATATATTTT. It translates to CASQGGVPLSGNTIYF.

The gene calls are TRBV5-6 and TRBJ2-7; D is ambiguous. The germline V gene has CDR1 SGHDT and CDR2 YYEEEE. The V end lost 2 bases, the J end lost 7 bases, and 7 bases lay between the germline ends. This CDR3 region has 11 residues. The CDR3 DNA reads TGTGCCAGCAGCTTTAGAGGAGAGCAGTACTTC. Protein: CASSFRGEQYF.

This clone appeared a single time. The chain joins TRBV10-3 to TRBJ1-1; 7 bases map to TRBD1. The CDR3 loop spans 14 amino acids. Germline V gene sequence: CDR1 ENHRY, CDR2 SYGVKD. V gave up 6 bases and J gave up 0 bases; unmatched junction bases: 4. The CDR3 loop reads CAIRDRALNTEAFF. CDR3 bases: TGTGCCATCAGAGACAGGGCCTTGAACACTGAAGCTTTCTTT.

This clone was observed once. The CDR3, as DNA: TGTGCCAGCAGTTACCGGGACAGGAACACTGAAGCTTTCTTT. The encoded protein is CASSYRDRNTEAFF. V usage is TRBV6-5 and J usage is TRBJ1-1; TRBD1 agrees at 7 bases. This CDR3 comprises 14 residues. The V gene's germline CDR1 is MNHEY and CDR2 SVGAGI. V lost 2 bases and J lost 1; bases outside the gene matches: 1.

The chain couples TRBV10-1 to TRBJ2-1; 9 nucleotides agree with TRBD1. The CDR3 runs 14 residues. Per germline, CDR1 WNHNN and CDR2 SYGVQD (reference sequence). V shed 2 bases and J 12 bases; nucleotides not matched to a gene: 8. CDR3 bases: TGCGCCAGCAGTGAGGGGACAGGGCCATTCGGGCAGTTCTTC. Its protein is CASSEGTGPFGQFF.

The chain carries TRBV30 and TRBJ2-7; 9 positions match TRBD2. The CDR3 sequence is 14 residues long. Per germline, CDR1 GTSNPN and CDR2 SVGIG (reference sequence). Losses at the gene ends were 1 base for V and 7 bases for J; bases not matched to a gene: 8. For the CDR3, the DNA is TGTGCCTGGAGTGAGATAGCGGGAGCTCGGGAGCAGTACTTC. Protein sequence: CAWSEIAGAREQYF. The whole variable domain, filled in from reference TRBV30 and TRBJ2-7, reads SQTIHQWPATLVQPVGSPLSLECTVEGTSNPNLYWYRQAAGRGLQLLFYSVGIGQISSEVPQNLSASRPQDRQFILSSKKLLLSDSGFYLCAWSEIAGAREQYFGPGTRLTVT.

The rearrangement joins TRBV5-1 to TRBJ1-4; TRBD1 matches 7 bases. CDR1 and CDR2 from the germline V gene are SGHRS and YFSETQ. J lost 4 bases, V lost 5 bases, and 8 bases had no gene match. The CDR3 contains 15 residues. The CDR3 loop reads CASSLGTAINEKLFF. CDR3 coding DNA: TGCGCCAGCAGTTTAGGGACAGCAATTAATGAAAAACTGTTTTTT.

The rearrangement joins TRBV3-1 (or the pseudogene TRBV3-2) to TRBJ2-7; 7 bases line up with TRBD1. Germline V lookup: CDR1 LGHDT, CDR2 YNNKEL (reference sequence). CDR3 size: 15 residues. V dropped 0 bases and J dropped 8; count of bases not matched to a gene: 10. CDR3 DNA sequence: TGTGCCAGCAGCCAAGAGTCGCAGGGGGTATACCAGCAGTACTTC. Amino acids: CASSQESQGVYQQYF.

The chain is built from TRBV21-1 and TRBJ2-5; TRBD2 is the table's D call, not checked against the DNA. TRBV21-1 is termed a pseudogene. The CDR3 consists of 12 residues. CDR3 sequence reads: CARREGPETQYF. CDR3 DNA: TGTGCCAGGCGGGAGGGCCCAGAGACCCAGTACTTC.

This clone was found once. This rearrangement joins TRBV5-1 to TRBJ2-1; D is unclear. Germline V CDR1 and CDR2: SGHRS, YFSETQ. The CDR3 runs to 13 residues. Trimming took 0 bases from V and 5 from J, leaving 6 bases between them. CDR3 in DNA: TGCGCCAGCAGCTTGGAACAAGACAATGAGCAGTTCTTC. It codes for CASSLEQDNEQFF.

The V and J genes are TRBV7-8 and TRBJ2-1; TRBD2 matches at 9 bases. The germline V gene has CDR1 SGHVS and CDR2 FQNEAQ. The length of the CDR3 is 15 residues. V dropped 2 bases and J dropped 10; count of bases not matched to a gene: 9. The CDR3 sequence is CASSLRIAGVWEQFF. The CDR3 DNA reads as TGTGCCAGCAGCTTACGAATAGCGGGAGTGTGGGAGCAGTTCTTC.

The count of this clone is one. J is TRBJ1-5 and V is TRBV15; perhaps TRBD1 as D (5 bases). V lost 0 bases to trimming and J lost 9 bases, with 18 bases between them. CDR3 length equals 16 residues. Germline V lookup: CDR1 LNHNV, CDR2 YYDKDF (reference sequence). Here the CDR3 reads CATSRERGGLDRPQHF. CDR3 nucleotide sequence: TGTGCCACCAGCAGAGAGCGGGGGGGTTTAGACAGGCCCCAGCATTTT.

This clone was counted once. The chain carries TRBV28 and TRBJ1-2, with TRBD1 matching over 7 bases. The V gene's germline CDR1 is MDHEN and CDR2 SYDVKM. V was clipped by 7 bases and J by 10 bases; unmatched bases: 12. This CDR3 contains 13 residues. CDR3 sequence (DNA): TGTGCCAGCACCGCACGGACAGGTCCCACCTACACCTTC. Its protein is CASTARTGPTYTF.

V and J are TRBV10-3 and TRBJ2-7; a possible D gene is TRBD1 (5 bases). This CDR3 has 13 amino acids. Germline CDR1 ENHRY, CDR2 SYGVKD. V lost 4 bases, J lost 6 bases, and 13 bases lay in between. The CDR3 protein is CAISVPGSGEQYF. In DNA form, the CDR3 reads TGTGCCATCAGTGTACCAGGGTCGGGCGAGCAGTACTTC.